The clone carrying this TCR beta chain has more than one count but fewer than ten. Its antigen is unknown. V lost 1 base and J 4 bases, leaving 9 bases between the germline ends. This CDR3 is 14 amino acids long. Germline CDR1 SGHNT, CDR2 YYREEE (reference sequence). The data stem from a study of CD8 T cells in ankylosing spondylitis. Study-wide results and limits: Significantly higher representation of disease-linked clones was reported for matched ankylosing spondylitis synovial fluid. For ankylosing spondylitis blood, a TCR beta motif of under 10 highly homologous variants appeared characteristic. Researchers report that disease-linked clones proved CD8+ and relatively rare in peripheral blood.

A single record per CDR3 protein comes from TCRdb applying MiXCR to the 5' RACE reads. The sample lists roughly 220,000 distinct CDR3 sequences, 10% to 13% occurring once. The TCR originated in a male donor with ankylosing spondylitis or in good health (not recorded which). The sample was blood, either unsorted or a sorted T cell fraction (not recorded which). The rearrangement links TRBV5-4 to TRBJ1-5; D possibly corresponds to TRBD1 (6 bases). CDR3 DNA: TGTGCCAGCAGCTTGAATGGACAGAATCAGCCCCAGCATTTT. Protein sequence: CASSLNGQNQPQHF.